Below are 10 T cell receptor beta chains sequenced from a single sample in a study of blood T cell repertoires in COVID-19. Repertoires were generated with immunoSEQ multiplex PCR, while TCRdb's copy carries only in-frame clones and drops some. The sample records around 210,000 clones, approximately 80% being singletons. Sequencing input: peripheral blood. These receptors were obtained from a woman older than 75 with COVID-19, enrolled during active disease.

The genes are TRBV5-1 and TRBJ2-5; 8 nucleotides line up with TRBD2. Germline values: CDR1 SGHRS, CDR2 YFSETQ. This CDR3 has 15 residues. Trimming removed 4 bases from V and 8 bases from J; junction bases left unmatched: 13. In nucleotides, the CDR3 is TGCGCCAGCAGCCCCGATCATACTAGCGGAGTAACCCAGTACTTC. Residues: CASSPDHTSGVTQYF.

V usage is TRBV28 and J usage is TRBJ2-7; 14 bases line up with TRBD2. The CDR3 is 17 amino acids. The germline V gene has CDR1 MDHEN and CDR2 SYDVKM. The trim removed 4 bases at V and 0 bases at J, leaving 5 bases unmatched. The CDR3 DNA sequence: TGTGCCAGCAGTTCCCCAGGGACTAGCGGGAGCTCCTACGAGCAGTACTTC. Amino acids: CASSSPGTSGSSYEQYF.

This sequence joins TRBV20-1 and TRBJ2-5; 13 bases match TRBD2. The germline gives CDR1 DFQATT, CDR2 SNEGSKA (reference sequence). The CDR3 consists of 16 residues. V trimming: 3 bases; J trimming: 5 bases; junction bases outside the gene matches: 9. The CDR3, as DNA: TGCAGTGCTAGTACTAGCGGGGGGGCATACGGGGAGACCCAGTACTTC. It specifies CSASTSGGAYGETQYF.

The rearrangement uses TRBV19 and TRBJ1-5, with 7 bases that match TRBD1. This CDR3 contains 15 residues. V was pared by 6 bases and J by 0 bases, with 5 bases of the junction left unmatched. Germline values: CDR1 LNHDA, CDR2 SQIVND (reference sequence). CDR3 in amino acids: CASRDRSYSNQPQHF. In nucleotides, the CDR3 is TGTGCCAGTAGGGACAGGAGCTATAGCAATCAGCCCCAGCATTTT.

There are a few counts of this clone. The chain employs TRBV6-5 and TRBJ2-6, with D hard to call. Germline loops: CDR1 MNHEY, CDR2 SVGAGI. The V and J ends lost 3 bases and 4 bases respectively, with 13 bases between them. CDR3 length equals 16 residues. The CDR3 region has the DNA TGTGCCAGCAGTTATCTAATAGCTGGCGGGGCCAACGTCCTGACTTTC. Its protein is CASSYLIAGGANVLTF.

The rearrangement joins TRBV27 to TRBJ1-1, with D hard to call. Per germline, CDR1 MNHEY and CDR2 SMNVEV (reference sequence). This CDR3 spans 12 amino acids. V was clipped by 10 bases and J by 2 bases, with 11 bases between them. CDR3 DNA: TGTGCCACCTCGGGGATAAACACTGAAGCTTTCTTT. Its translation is CATSGINTEAFF.

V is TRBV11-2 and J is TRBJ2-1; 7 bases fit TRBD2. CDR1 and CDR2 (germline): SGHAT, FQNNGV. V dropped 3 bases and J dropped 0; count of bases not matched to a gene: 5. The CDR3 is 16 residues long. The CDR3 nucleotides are TGTGCCAGCAGCTTGGGCGGGGGTTTCTCCTACAATGAGCAGTTCTTC. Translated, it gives CASSLGGGFSYNEQFF.

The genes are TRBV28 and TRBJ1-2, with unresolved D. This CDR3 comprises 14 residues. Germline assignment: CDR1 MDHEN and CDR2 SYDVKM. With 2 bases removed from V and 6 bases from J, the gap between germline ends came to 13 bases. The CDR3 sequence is CASSLNGLSNGYTF. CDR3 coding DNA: TGTGCCAGCAGTTTAAATGGTCTTTCTAATGGCTACACCTTC.

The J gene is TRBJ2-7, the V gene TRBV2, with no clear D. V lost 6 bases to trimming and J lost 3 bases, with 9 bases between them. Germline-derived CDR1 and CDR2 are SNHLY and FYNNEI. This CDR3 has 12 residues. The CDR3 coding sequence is TGTGCCAGCAGATCAGGCCTCTACGAGCAGTACTTC. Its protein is CASRSGLYEQYF.

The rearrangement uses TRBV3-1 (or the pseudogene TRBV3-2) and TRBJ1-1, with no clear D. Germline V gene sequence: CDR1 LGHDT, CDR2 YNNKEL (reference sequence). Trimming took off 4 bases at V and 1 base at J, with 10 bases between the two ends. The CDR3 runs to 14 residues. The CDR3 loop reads CASSPIGRNTEAFF. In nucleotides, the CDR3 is TGTGCCAGCAGCCCCATCGGGAGGAACACTGAAGCTTTCTTT.